This T cell receptor (beta chain) was captured by sequencing in a study of T-cell reconstitution after alpha-beta-depleted transplantation in children. The TCRbeta library was prepared with unique molecular identifiers. TCRdb re-analysed the PCR reads in MiXCR, keeping a single row per CDR3 protein. Seen here are 200,000 to 250,000 distinct CDR3 sequences, about 12% observed once, and the top ten hold roughly 2.6%. Germline V gene sequence: CDR1 GTSNPN, CDR2 SVGIG (reference sequence). CDR3 length: 12 amino acids. This chain uses TRBV30 with TRBJ1-1, with a tentative D call TRBD1 (6 bases). The material sequenced was PBMCs from the stem cell graft donor, taken from the stem cell graft. The TCR comes from a human donor who donated a stem cell graft to a child with acute lymphoblastic leukemia. CDR3: CAGGRVNTEAFF. The CDR3, as DNA: TGTGCGGGGGGGCGGGTGAACACTGAAGCTTTCTTT.